This passage covers 14 T cell receptor beta chains from one sample sequenced in a study of regulatory T cells in long-lasting Graves disease. Time point in this sample: newly diagnosed GD, antithyroid drugs for less than 3 months. TCR sequences were obtained from RNA taken from PBMCs. Arm-PCR with iRepertoire HTBI primers amplified the CDR3 regions for these TCR beta libraries. TCRdb recomputed calls from the multiplex PCR reads with MiXCR, one row per CDR3 protein. Of hundreds of thousands of distinct CDR3 sequences in the sample, 16% are singletons; the top ten hold more than 15%. The sample also formed part of further work on T cells in Graves' hyperthyroidism and ophthalmopathy.

The sample was peripheral blood mononuclear cells (PBMCs), taken at new diagnosis, from a patient treated with antithyroid drugs. The origin of the receptors is a young woman with Graves disease.

This clonotype appeared many times. The chain links TRBV7-9 to TRBJ2-3; TRBD1 or TRBD2 may be the D gene (7 bases each). The V and J ends lost 5 bases and 5 bases respectively, with 17 bases between them. This CDR3 contains 15 residues. CDR1 is SEHNR, CDR2 FQNEAQ, per germline (reference sequence). CDR3 sequence (DNA): TGTGCCAGCAGCCGACTGGCAGGGGGGGAAGATACGCAGTATTTT. It encodes CASSRLAGGEDTQYF.

As regards this clonotype: Just one base apart from a much larger clone, this may be a read error. The genes are TRBV12-3 or TRBV12-4 and TRBJ2-2, with D tentatively TRBD1 (6 bases). The CDR3 is made up of 13 amino acids. V gave up 8 bases and J gave up 4 bases, with 11 bases separating them. The CDR3 coding sequence is TGTGCCAGCGTCTACAGGGTCACCGGGGAGCTGTTTTTT. Translation gives CASVYRVTGELFF.

Only a few counts were recorded for this clonotype. The chain carries TRBV20-1 and TRBJ2-3; 7 nucleotides align to TRBD2. The J segment lost 6 bases and the V segment lost 2 bases, leaving 8 bases of the junction unmatched. Per germline, CDR1 DFQATT and CDR2 SNEGSKA (reference sequence). CDR3 length: 14 residues. The CDR3 nucleotides are TGCAGTGCTAGAACGAGCGGGATAGGTGATACGCAGTATTTT. It encodes CSARTSGIGDTQYF.

This clonotype showed up just a few times. The genes are TRBV5-1 and TRBJ2-7, with TRBD2 matching over 8 bases. Germline V CDR1 and CDR2: SGHRS, YFSETQ. The CDR3 is made up of 19 amino acids. Unmatched junction bases numbered 18, after V lost 1 base and J lost 3 bases. The DNA for the CDR3 is TGCGCCAGCAGCTTGTACCGGGAGGGCTACTCGGTTCGCAACTACGAGCAGTACTTC. Its protein product is CASSLYREGYSVRNYEQYF. Combining the CDR3 with reference TRBV5-1 and TRBJ2-7 gives the whole variable domain KAGVTQTPRYLIKTRGQQVTLSCSPISGHRSVSWYQQTPGQGLQFLFEYFSETQRNKGNFPGRFSGRQFSNSRSEMNVSTLELGDSALYLCASSLYREGYSVRNYEQYFGPGTRLTVT.

This clonotype was counted at least ten times. V gene TRBV6-1 combines with J gene TRBJ1-5; the D gene is possibly TRBD1 (6 bases). Trimming took off 6 bases at V and 7 bases at J, with 10 bases between the two ends. The CDR3 spans 12 residues. CDR1 is MNHNS and CDR2 is SASEGT in the germline V gene. The CDR3, as DNA: TGTGCCAGCAGGACAGGAGCCCAGCCCCAGCATTTT. This encodes CASRTGAQPQHF.

The V gene is TRBV7-2, the J gene TRBJ2-7, with a tentative D call TRBD2 (5 bases). The CDR3 is made up of 15 amino acids. Trimming cost V 0 bases and J 7 bases, with 16 bases left between them. Germline CDR1 reads SGHTA; CDR2 reads FQGNSA. CDR3 residues: CASSLARTTPGEQYF. CDR3 nucleotides: TGTGCCAGCAGCTTAGCGCGCACCACCCCGGGGGAGCAGTACTTC.

V gene TRBV6-2 or TRBV6-3 combines with J gene TRBJ1-2; 8 nucleotides match TRBD1. Losses at the gene ends were 1 base for V and 9 bases for J; bases not matched to a gene: 4. The CDR3 consists of 13 residues. Germline CDR1 MNHEY, CDR2 SVGEGT. The CDR3 is CASSYLQGERYTF. The CDR3 bases are TGTGCCAGCAGTTACTTACAGGGGGAGCGCTACACCTTC.

This clonotype was counted at least ten times. CDR3 in DNA: TGTGCCAGCAGCTTAGTTGGCAGAGAGTATGGCTACACCTTC. Translated: CASSLVGREYGYTF. The chain links TRBV7-8 to TRBJ1-2; D is unclear. V was pared by 1 base and J by 5 bases, with 11 bases between. CDR3 length: 14 residues. The germline CDR1 and CDR2 sequences are SGHVS and FQNEAQ.

The chain employs TRBV18 and TRBJ2-6; D is unresolved. The germline V gene has CDR1 KGHSH and CDR2 LQKENI. Trimming took 6 bases from V and 0 from J, leaving 12 bases between them. This CDR3 has 16 residues. The CDR3 nucleotides are TGTGCCAGCTCGCCTGTAGGGCCCTCTGGGGCCAACGTCCTGACTTTC. Its translation: CASSPVGPSGANVLTF.

At least ten counts were recorded for this clonotype. The CDR3 reads CASKGQGLAGELFF. DNA of the CDR3: TGTGCCAGCAAGGGACAGGGTCTCGCCGGGGAGCTGTTTTTT. The chain carries TRBV6-1 and TRBJ2-2; 9 bases align to TRBD1. This CDR3 comprises 14 residues. CDR1 and CDR2 from the germline V gene are MNHNS and SASEGT. J lost 6 bases, V lost 7 bases, and 6 bases had no gene match.

This clonotype has only one observation. One junction end does not reproduce the germline sequence, and a read error may be involved. The rearrangement links TRBV25-1 to TRBJ1-1; no clear D. This CDR3 contains 13 residues. Germline assignment: CDR1 MGHDK and CDR2 SYGVNS. CDR3 DNA: TGTGCCAGCAGGCAGACGGCGAACACTGAAGCTTCCTTT. Amino acids: CASRQTANTEASF.

This clonotype was seen only a few times. DNA of the CDR3: TGTGCCAGCAGTGCTAGGCGGGAGCCCACCTACGAGCAGTACTTC. Translating it yields CASSARREPTYEQYF. The chain links TRBV12-3 or TRBV12-4 to TRBJ2-7, with TRBD2 identical over 7 bases. The trim removed 5 bases at V and 2 bases at J, leaving 9 bases unmatched. This CDR3 is 15 amino acids long.

The V gene is TRBV6-1, the J gene TRBJ1-6; D is undetermined. The CDR3 has 14 amino acids. Germline CDR1 is MNHNS and CDR2 is SASEGT. The germline V and J ends were trimmed by 11 bases and 1 base, with 12 bases remaining between them. The CDR3 nucleotides read TGTGCCGGAATGTCAAGTTCCTATAATTCACCCCTCCACTTT. Its translation is CAGMSSSYNSPLHF.

The sample holds a few counts of this clonotype. The gene calls are TRBV27 and TRBJ2-2, with D uncertain. The CDR3 covers 17 residues. CDR1 is MNHEY and CDR2 is SMNVEV in the germline V gene (reference sequence). With 3 bases removed from V and 8 bases from J, the gap between germline ends came to 22 bases. Written as DNA, the CDR3 is TGTGCCAGCAGTTTGGGTAGTTTGCTTACCCCGTCTGGGGAGCTGTTTTTT. Amino acid sequence: CASSLGSLLTPSGELFF.